The rows below give T cell receptor beta chains drawn from one sample of a study of identical twins. TCRdb processed the 5' RACE reads anew with MiXCR; each CDR3 protein has one entry. The sample lists roughly 280,000 distinct CDR3 sequences, roughly 9.7% occurring once. This sample also belongs to another study, concerning yellow fever vaccine responses in identical twins.

Sequenced sample: CD8+ T cells sorted from blood. These receptors all stem from a woman under 30 in good health. Both conserved end residues are part of each CDR3. The order of the fields is CDR3 DNA, CDR3 protein, D gene, clone size, J gene, V gene. A D gene is named only where the DNA matches it firmly. Some rows have no size entry. The others give once, few or many, or a class for an expanded clone.

cdr3_nt: TGCAGCGTTTGGAGCGAGAGTGGTGAAGCTTTCTTT
cdr3_aa: CSVWSESGEAFF
d_call: .
clone_size: few
j_call: TRBJ1-1
v_call: TRBV29-1

cdr3_nt: TGCAGTGCTAGAGTCCGGAGGGCCGCCGGGGAGCTGTTTTTT
cdr3_aa: CSARVRRAAGELFF
d_call: .
clone_size: many
j_call: TRBJ2-2
v_call: TRBV20-1

cdr3_nt: TGCAGCGTTCGGGACATAGAGTACGAGCAGTACTTC
cdr3_aa: CSVRDIEYEQYF
d_call: .
clone_size: many
j_call: TRBJ2-7
v_call: TRBV29-1

cdr3_nt: TGCGCCAGCAGCCAAGATCCAGGGGAGGAGACCCAGTACTTC
cdr3_aa: CASSQDPGEETQYF
d_call: .
clone_size: many
j_call: TRBJ2-5
v_call: TRBV4-3

cdr3_nt: TGTGCCAGCAGATCTAGCGGGGGTAACCAAGAGACCCAGTACTTC
cdr3_aa: CASRSSGGNQETQYF
d_call: TRBD2
clone_size: many
j_call: TRBJ2-5
v_call: TRBV6-1

cdr3_nt: TGTGCTAGTGGTTTGGTACAGGGGGAGCAGTACTTC
cdr3_aa: CASGLVQGEQYF
d_call: TRBD1
clone_size: many
j_call: TRBJ2-7
v_call: TRBV12-5

cdr3_nt: TGTGCCAGCAGCCAAGACTCAGGGGGCTTCACTGAAGCTTTCTTT
cdr3_aa: CASSQDSGGFTEAFF
d_call: TRBD1
clone_size: many
j_call: TRBJ1-1
v_call: TRBV4-2

cdr3_nt: TGTGCCAGCAGCCTCAAGACGGACTACACTGAAGCTTTCTTT
cdr3_aa: CASSLKTDYTEAFF
d_call: .
clone_size: many
j_call: TRBJ1-1
v_call: TRBV4-2

cdr3_nt: TGCGCCAGCAGCCAAGATGACATCTCCTACGAGCAGTACTTC
cdr3_aa: CASSQDDISYEQYF
d_call: .
clone_size: many
j_call: TRBJ2-7
v_call: TRBV4-1

cdr3_nt: TGTGCCATGCGCGGCCTTTATAATTCACCCCTCCACTTT
cdr3_aa: CAMRGLYNSPLHF
d_call: .
clone_size: .
j_call: TRBJ1-6
v_call: TRBV28

cdr3_nt: TGTGCCAGCAGCTGGGAAACAGGGGACACTGAAGCTTTCTTT
cdr3_aa: CASSWETGDTEAFF
d_call: TRBD1
clone_size: .
j_call: TRBJ1-1
v_call: TRBV7-6

cdr3_nt: TGCGCCAGCAGCCAAGAACCTAGCGGGAGCAATGAGCAGTTCTTC
cdr3_aa: CASSQEPSGSNEQFF
d_call: TRBD2
clone_size: many
j_call: TRBJ2-1
v_call: TRBV4-3

cdr3_nt: TGTGTCAGCAGTTCAGTCAATGGGTCTAGCTACGAGCAGTACTTC
cdr3_aa: CVSSSVNGSSYEQYF
d_call: .
clone_size: .
j_call: TRBJ2-7
v_call: TRBV28

cdr3_nt: TGCGCCAGCTTTCCGGGACTAGTGGGCCTCTCTGATACGCAGTATTTT
cdr3_aa: CASFPGLVGLSDTQYF
d_call: TRBD2
clone_size: .
j_call: TRBJ2-3
v_call: TRBV10-1

cdr3_nt: TGTGCCATCAGTGAGCGGGGTAGCGGGCTTTTCGCCGAGCAGTACTTC
cdr3_aa: CAISERGSGLFAEQYF
d_call: TRBD2
clone_size: few
j_call: TRBJ2-7
v_call: TRBV10-3

cdr3_nt: TGTGCCAGCAGCCACCCAGGTAAGGATGAGCAGTTCTTC
cdr3_aa: CASSHPGKDEQFF
d_call: .
clone_size: .
j_call: TRBJ2-1
v_call: TRBV4-2

cdr3_nt: TGTGCCATCAGTGAGGACCTCCGGGCCTACGAGCAGTACTTC
cdr3_aa: CAISEDLRAYEQYF
d_call: .
clone_size: .
j_call: TRBJ2-7
v_call: TRBV10-3

cdr3_nt: TGCAGTGCTAGAGGCAGTGGGAGTGGACGGCGTAATGAAAAACTGTTTTTT
cdr3_aa: CSARGSGSGRRNEKLFF
d_call: .
clone_size: .
j_call: TRBJ1-4
v_call: TRBV20-1

cdr3_nt: TGTGCCACCAGTGACCCCCGCCAGGGGAACACTGAAGCTTTCTTT
cdr3_aa: CATSDPRQGNTEAFF
d_call: .
clone_size: few
j_call: TRBJ1-1
v_call: TRBV24-1

cdr3_nt: TGTGCCAGCAGTTTAGATACAGGGGACACCATCTTT
cdr3_aa: CASSLDTGDTIF
d_call: TRBD1
clone_size: many
j_call: TRBJ1-1
v_call: TRBV28

cdr3_nt: TGTGCCAGCAGCCACCGAGACAGGGACCTCTCTGGGGCCAACGTCCTGACTTTC
cdr3_aa: CASSHRDRDLSGANVLTF
d_call: TRBD1
clone_size: few
j_call: TRBJ2-6
v_call: TRBV3-1

cdr3_nt: TGTGCCAGCAGCGCAGGGATCTATGGCTACACCTTC
cdr3_aa: CASSAGIYGYTF
d_call: .
clone_size: few
j_call: TRBJ1-2
v_call: TRBV9

cdr3_nt: TGTGCCAGCAGTGAAGCCTCGGGAGCTGGGGCCAACGTCCTGACTTTC
cdr3_aa: CASSEASGAGANVLTF
d_call: .
clone_size: few
j_call: TRBJ2-6
v_call: TRBV6-4

cdr3_nt: TGCAGTGCTAGAGATAGCCAGACAGGGCGAAATTCACCCCTCCACTTT
cdr3_aa: CSARDSQTGRNSPLHF
d_call: TRBD1
clone_size: many
j_call: TRBJ1-6
v_call: TRBV20-1

cdr3_nt: TGTGCCATCAGCCAAGCGGGGATGGGATTTTCCTACAATGAGCAGTTCTTC
cdr3_aa: CAISQAGMGFSYNEQFF
d_call: TRBD2
clone_size: .
j_call: TRBJ2-1
v_call: TRBV14

cdr3_nt: TGTGCCAGCAGTGGTGAGGGCGGAGGGAATGGAAACACCATATATTTT
cdr3_aa: CASSGEGGGNGNTIYF
d_call: .
clone_size: few
j_call: TRBJ1-3
v_call: TRBV25-1

cdr3_nt: TGCGCCAGCAGCTTGCTTACAGGGGGACTGGACAATGAGCAGTTCTTC
cdr3_aa: CASSLLTGGLDNEQFF
d_call: TRBD1
clone_size: .
j_call: TRBJ2-1
v_call: TRBV5-1

cdr3_nt: TGTGCCAGCAGTTTTTACGGCCAAGACGGGGATACGCAGTATTTT
cdr3_aa: CASSFYGQDGDTQYF
d_call: .
clone_size: many
j_call: TRBJ2-3
v_call: TRBV27

cdr3_nt: TGCAGCGTTGAATCGGCTAGCGGGAGCCCCACCACCTCCTACGAGCAGTACTTC
cdr3_aa: CSVESASGSPTTSYEQYF
d_call: TRBD2
clone_size: many
j_call: TRBJ2-7
v_call: TRBV29-1

cdr3_nt: TGTGCCAGCAGCGTAAACAGGGGCTATGGCTACACCTTC
cdr3_aa: CASSVNRGYGYTF
d_call: TRBD1
clone_size: .
j_call: TRBJ1-2
v_call: TRBV9

cdr3_nt: TGTGCCAGCTCACCAAACCAGTTAACCTACGAGCAGTACTTC
cdr3_aa: CASSPNQLTYEQYF
d_call: .
clone_size: many
j_call: TRBJ2-7
v_call: TRBV18

cdr3_nt: TGCAGTGCTAGGGAGGGCAGGGGGCAAGAGACCCAGTACTTC
cdr3_aa: CSAREGRGQETQYF
d_call: .
clone_size: .
j_call: TRBJ2-5
v_call: TRBV20-1

cdr3_nt: TGTGCCACTCACCGGGGGGGCTCCTACAATGAGCAGTTCTTC
cdr3_aa: CATHRGGSYNEQFF
d_call: TRBD2
clone_size: .
j_call: TRBJ2-1
v_call: TRBV27

cdr3_nt: TGTGCCAGCAGCTTGGGGTCGGGGGGAGACGAGCAGTACTTC
cdr3_aa: CASSLGSGGDEQYF
d_call: TRBD2
clone_size: few
j_call: TRBJ2-7
v_call: TRBV5-6

cdr3_nt: TGCGCCAGCAGCCAAGTGCTCGGCCCAGATACGCAGTATTTT
cdr3_aa: CASSQVLGPDTQYF
d_call: .
clone_size: few
j_call: TRBJ2-3
v_call: TRBV4-1

cdr3_nt: TGCAGCGTTGAAGAGCAAGGGCAGATCATAGAGACCCAGTACTTC
cdr3_aa: CSVEEQGQIIETQYF
d_call: .
clone_size: many
j_call: TRBJ2-5
v_call: TRBV29-1

cdr3_nt: TGTGCCAGCACCCCCGGGGGGGAGGAAAAACTGTTTTTT
cdr3_aa: CASTPGGEEKLFF
d_call: .
clone_size: .
j_call: TRBJ1-4
v_call: TRBV25-1

cdr3_nt: TGCAGCCTTCTCCAGGGCCATGAGCAGTTCTTC
cdr3_aa: CSLLQGHEQFF
d_call: .
clone_size: .
j_call: TRBJ2-1
v_call: TRBV29-1

cdr3_nt: TGTGCCAGCAGTTGGTTTTCCGGGACAGCCCCTGAAAAACTGTTTTTT
cdr3_aa: CASSWFSGTAPEKLFF
d_call: TRBD1
clone_size: many
j_call: TRBJ1-4
v_call: TRBV6-5

cdr3_nt: TGCAGCGTTGAAGATCCGGCATTCTACGAGCAGTACTTC
cdr3_aa: CSVEDPAFYEQYF
d_call: .
clone_size: few
j_call: TRBJ2-7
v_call: TRBV29-1

cdr3_nt: TGTGCCAGCAGCTTAGAGGCCCCTCGCTCCTACGAGCAGTACTTC
cdr3_aa: CASSLEAPRSYEQYF
d_call: .
clone_size: .
j_call: TRBJ2-7
v_call: TRBV11-2

cdr3_nt: TGCGCCAGCAGCCAAGGGACTAGCGGATTCTACGAGCAGTACTTC
cdr3_aa: CASSQGTSGFYEQYF
d_call: TRBD2
clone_size: many
j_call: TRBJ2-7
v_call: TRBV4-3

cdr3_nt: TGTGCCAGCAGTTTTATCGAAAACACTGAAGCTTTCTTT
cdr3_aa: CASSFIENTEAFF
d_call: .
clone_size: .
j_call: TRBJ1-1
v_call: TRBV27

cdr3_nt: TGTGCCAGCACCAATAGGGGGGGGCTGGATACGCAGTATTTT
cdr3_aa: CASTNRGGLDTQYF
d_call: .
clone_size: many
j_call: TRBJ2-3
v_call: TRBV6-2/TRBV6-3

cdr3_nt: TGCGCCAGCAGCCAAGATGGGCACGGCGGCACCGGGGAGCTGTTTTTT
cdr3_aa: CASSQDGHGGTGELFF
d_call: .
clone_size: few
j_call: TRBJ2-2
v_call: TRBV4-3

cdr3_nt: TGTGCCTGGACTAACGGGGTAGCAGGGGAGACCCAGTACTTC
cdr3_aa: CAWTNGVAGETQYF
d_call: .
clone_size: .
j_call: TRBJ2-5
v_call: TRBV30

cdr3_nt: TGTGCCAGCAGTGAGGGTCACGAGCAGTACTTC
cdr3_aa: CASSEGHEQYF
d_call: .
clone_size: few
j_call: TRBJ2-7
v_call: TRBV27

cdr3_nt: TGTGCCAGCAGCGGGACAGGGAACGAGCAGTACTTC
cdr3_aa: CASSGTGNEQYF
d_call: TRBD1
clone_size: .
j_call: TRBJ2-7
v_call: TRBV9

cdr3_nt: TGCAGCGTGGGAACGTATGGGACAGGGTTCTACGAGCAGTACTTC
cdr3_aa: CSVGTYGTGFYEQYF
d_call: TRBD1
clone_size: few
j_call: TRBJ2-7
v_call: TRBV29-1

cdr3_nt: TGTGCCAGCAGCGCCCCCAGTAAACCCTACGAGCAGTACTTC
cdr3_aa: CASSAPSKPYEQYF
d_call: .
clone_size: .
j_call: TRBJ2-7
v_call: TRBV9

cdr3_nt: TGTGCCAGCAGTTTGGGGTTTGGGGGAACCTACGAGCAGTACTTC
cdr3_aa: CASSLGFGGTYEQYF
d_call: .
clone_size: many
j_call: TRBJ2-7
v_call: TRBV12-3/TRBV12-4

cdr3_nt: TGCAGCGTTGAAAGAGACAGAGGGGAGACCCAGTACTTC
cdr3_aa: CSVERDRGETQYF
d_call: .
clone_size: few
j_call: TRBJ2-5
v_call: TRBV29-1

cdr3_nt: TGCAGTGCTAGAGACCAAACTAGCGGGGGGGCCTTGTACGAGCAGTACTTC
cdr3_aa: CSARDQTSGGALYEQYF
d_call: TRBD2
clone_size: many
j_call: TRBJ2-7
v_call: TRBV20-1

cdr3_nt: TGTGCCAGCAGTCATAATGAAGGTGAAGTCAAAAACATTCAGTACTTC
cdr3_aa: CASSHNEGEVKNIQYF
d_call: .
clone_size: .
j_call: TRBJ2-4
v_call: TRBV13

cdr3_nt: TGTGCCAGCAGTTCAACCCGGCGAGGGGGCGTCTCTGGAAACACCATATATTTT
cdr3_aa: CASSSTRRGGVSGNTIYF
d_call: TRBD1
clone_size: .
j_call: TRBJ1-3
v_call: TRBV28